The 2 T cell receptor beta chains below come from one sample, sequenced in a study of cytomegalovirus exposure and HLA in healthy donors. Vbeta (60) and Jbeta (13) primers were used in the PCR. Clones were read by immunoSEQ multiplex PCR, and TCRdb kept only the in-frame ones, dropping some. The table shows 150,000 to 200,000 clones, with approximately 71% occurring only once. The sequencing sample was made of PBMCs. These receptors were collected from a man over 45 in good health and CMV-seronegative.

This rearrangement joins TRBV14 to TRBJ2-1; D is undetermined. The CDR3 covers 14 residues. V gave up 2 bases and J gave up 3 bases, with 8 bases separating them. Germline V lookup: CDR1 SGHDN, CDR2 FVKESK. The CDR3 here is CASSQISNYNEQFF. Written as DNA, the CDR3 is TGTGCCAGCAGCCAAATTAGCAACTACAATGAGCAGTTCTTC.

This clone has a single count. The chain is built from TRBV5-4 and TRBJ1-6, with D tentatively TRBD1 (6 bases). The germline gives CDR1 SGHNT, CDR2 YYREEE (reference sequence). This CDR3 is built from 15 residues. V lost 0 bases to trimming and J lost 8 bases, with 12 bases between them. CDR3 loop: CASSLGGQQYSPLHF. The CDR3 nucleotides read TGTGCCAGCAGCTTGGGCGGACAGCAATATTCACCCCTCCACTTT.